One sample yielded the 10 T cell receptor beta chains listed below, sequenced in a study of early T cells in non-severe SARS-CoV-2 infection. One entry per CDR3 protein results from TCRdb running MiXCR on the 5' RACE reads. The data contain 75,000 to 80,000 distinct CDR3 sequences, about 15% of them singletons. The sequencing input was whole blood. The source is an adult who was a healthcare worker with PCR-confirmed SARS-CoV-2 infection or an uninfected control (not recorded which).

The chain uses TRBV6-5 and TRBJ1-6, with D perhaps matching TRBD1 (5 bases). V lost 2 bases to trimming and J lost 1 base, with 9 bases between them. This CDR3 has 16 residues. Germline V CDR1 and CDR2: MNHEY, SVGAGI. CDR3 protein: CASSYGGRSYNSPLHF. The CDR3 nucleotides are TGTGCCAGCAGTTACGGGGGTCGGTCCTATAATTCACCCCTCCACTTT.

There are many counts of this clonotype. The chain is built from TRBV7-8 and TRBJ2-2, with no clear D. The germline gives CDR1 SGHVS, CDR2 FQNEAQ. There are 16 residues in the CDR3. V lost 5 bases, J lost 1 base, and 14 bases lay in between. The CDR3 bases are TGTGCCAGCAGCCCAATGAACAAGGAGAACACCGGGGAGCTGTTTTTT. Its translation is CASSPMNKENTGELFF.

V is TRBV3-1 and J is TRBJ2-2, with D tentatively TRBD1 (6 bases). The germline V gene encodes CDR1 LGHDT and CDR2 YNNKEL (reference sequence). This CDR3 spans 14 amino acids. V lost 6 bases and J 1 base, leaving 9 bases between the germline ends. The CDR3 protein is CASRGTRNTGELFF. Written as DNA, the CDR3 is TGTGCCAGCAGGGGGACACGGAACACCGGGGAGCTGTTTTTT.

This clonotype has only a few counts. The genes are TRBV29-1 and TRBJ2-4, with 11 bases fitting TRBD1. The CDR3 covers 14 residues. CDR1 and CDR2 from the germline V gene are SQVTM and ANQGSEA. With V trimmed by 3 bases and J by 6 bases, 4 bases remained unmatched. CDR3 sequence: CSVEGGQGVNIQYF. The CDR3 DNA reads TGCAGCGTTGAGGGGGGACAGGGGGTAAACATTCAGTACTTC.

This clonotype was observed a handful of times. The CDR3 spells CASSLRNPDRGTDTQYF. CDR3 coding DNA: TGTGCCAGCAGCCTCAGAAATCCGGACAGGGGCACAGATACGCAGTATTTT. The chain employs TRBV7-9 and TRBJ2-3; 8 bases agree with TRBD1. J lost 1 base, V lost 5 bases, and 11 bases had no gene match. This CDR3 comprises 17 residues. The germline V gene encodes CDR1 SEHNR and CDR2 FQNEAQ (reference sequence).

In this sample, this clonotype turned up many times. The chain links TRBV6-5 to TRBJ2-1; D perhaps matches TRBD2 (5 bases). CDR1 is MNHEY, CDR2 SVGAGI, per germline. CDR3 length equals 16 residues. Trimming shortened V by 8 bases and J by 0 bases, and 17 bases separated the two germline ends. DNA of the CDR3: TGTGCCAGCTCACGGAGCGGATCCCGCTCCTACAATGAGCAGTTCTTC. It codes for CASSRSGSRSYNEQFF.

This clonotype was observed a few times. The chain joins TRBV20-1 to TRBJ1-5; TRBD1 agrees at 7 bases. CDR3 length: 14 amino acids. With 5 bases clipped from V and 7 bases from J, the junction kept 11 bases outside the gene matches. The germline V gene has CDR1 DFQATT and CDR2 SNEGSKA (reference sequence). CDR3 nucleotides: TGCAGTGCTCAGGGGGGAGCCGTCGGGCAGCCCCAGCATTTT. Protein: CSAQGGAVGQPQHF.

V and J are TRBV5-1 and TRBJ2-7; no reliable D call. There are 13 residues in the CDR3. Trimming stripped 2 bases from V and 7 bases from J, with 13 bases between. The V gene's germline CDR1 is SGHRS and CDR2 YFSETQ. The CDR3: CASSLQPPEEQYF. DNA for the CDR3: TGCGCCAGCAGCTTACAACCACCCGAAGAGCAGTACTTC.

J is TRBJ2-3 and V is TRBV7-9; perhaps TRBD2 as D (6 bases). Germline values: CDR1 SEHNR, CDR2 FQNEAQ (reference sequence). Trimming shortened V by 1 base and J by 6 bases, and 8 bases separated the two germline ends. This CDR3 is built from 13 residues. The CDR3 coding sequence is TGTGCCAGCAGCTTAGATGGAGGGGATACGCAGTATTTT. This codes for CASSLDGGDTQYF.

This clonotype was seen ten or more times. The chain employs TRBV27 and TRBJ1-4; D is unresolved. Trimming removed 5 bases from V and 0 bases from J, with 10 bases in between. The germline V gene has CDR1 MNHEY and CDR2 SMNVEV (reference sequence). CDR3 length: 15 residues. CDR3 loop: CASSPHIATNEKLFF. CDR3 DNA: TGTGCCAGCAGTCCCCACATCGCAACTAATGAAAAACTGTTTTTT.